Sequencing of this T cell receptor (beta chain) was carried out in a study of T-cell memory formation after mild COVID-19. Concerning this clonotype: The antigen is unknown.

The V end lost 5 bases, the J end lost 4 bases, and 15 bases lay between the germline ends. The CDR3 has 14 amino acids. Per the germline V gene, CDR1 is SGHRS and CDR2 is YFSETQ. Study outcomes and limitations: Pre-infection memory carried some responding clones, suggesting that cross-reactive memory joined. Contracting CD4+ clones sat mainly in CM and EM; CD8+ in EMRA. Clones shrinking from day 15 to 85 showed even CD4/CD8 mixes; later expanders tilted CD4+.

Each CDR3 protein gets one entry after TCRdb re-called the 5' RACE reads with MiXCR. The table lists approximately 290,000 distinct CDR3 sequences, just under 20% of them singletons. This receptor was taken from a man aged 18 to 30 who had mild COVID-19 (a few samples of this study predate the infection). Cell type and time point are not known. The chain employs TRBV5-1 and TRBJ1-2, with D perhaps TRBD1 (5 bases). Sample: PBMCs or a T cell subset sorted from them (not recorded which). The CDR3 spells CASRPSGGGYGYTF. The CDR3, as DNA: TGCGCCAGCAGACCTTCGGGGGGAGGCTATGGCTACACCTTC. The full variable domain, with the rest looked up from reference TRBV5-1 and TRBJ1-2, is KAGVTQTPRYLIKTRGQQVTLSCSPISGHRSVSWYQQTPGQGLQFLFEYFSETQRNKGNFPGRFSGRQFSNSRSEMNVSTLELGDSALYLCASRPSGGGYGYTFGSGTRLTVV.